This entry concerns a single T cell receptor beta chain. Antigen unknown. These data are taken from a study of lymphopenia after photon versus proton radiotherapy. The assay was immunoSEQ multiplex PCR, and TCRdb's table has in-frame clones only and misses some. The sample includes around 20,000 clones, about 90% of them seen just once. Broader study findings: Photon-treated patients lost naive T cells and TCR diversity; proton-treated stayed stable. After the lymphocyte nadir, photon-treated repertoires showed oligoclonal expansion, especially of CD8+ Temra cells. In patients who died, overall survival fell as post-nadir TCR diversity dropped more.

CDR1 MGHDK and CDR2 SYGVNS come from the germline V gene. V was pared by 7 bases and J by 2 bases, with 11 bases between. This CDR3 region has 14 residues. Sequencing was performed on peripheral blood, taken from a patient treated with photon-based radiotherapy. The rearrangement joins TRBV25-1 to TRBJ2-2; perhaps TRBD2 as D (6 bases). This receptor was obtained from a man in his 60s with pancreatic cancer. In DNA form, the CDR3 reads TGTGCCAGCAATCGGGACTCCAACACCGGGGAGCTGTTTTTT. It translates to CASNRDSNTGELFF. The variable domain in full, with the rest retrieved from reference TRBV25-1 and TRBJ2-2, is EADIYQTPRYLVIGTGKKITLECSQTMGHDKMYWYQQDPGMELHLIHYSYGVNSTEKGDLSSESTVSRIRTEHFPLTLESARPSHTSQYLCASNRDSNTGELFFGEGSRLTVL.